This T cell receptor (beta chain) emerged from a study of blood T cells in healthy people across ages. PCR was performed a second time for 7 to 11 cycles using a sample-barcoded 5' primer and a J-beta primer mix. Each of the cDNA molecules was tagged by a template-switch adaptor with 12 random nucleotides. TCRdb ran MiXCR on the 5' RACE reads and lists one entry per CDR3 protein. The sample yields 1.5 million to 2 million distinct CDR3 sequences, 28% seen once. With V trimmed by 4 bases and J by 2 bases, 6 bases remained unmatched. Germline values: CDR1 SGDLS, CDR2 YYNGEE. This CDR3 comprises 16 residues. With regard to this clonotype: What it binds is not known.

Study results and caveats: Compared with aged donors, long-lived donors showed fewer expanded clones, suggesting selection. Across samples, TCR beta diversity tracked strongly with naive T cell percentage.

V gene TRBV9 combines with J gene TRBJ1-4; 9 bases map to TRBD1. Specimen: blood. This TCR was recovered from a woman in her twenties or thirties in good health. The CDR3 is CASSRGTGHTNEKLFF. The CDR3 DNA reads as TGTGCCAGCAGCCGGGGGACAGGGCACACTAATGAAAAACTGTTTTTT. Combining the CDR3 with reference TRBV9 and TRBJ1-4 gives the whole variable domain DSGVTQTPKHLITATGQRVTLRCSPRSGDLSVYWYQQSLDQGLQFLIQYYNGEERAKGNILERFSAQQFPDLHSELNLSSLELGDSALYFCASSRGTGHTNEKLFFGSGTQLSVL.